This TCR beta chain was sequenced in a study of blood T cell dynamics during melanoma immunotherapy. Study details: Standard first-line treatment here was pembrolizumab or nivolumab plus ipilimumab in metastatic melanoma.

The CDR3 is 14 residues long. CDR1 and CDR2 from the germline V gene are SNHLY and FYNNEI. V shed 9 bases and J shed 3 bases, with 16 bases lying between them. Time point of the sample: pre-treatment baseline. One draw preceded checkpoint blockade; another followed its first cycle at week 3. The assay was immunoSEQ multiplex PCR, and TCRdb's table has in-frame clones only and misses some. The table lists some 15,000 clones, 91% of them singletons. The chain links TRBV2 to TRBJ2-3, with D perhaps matching TRBD2 (5 bases). The source was blood, collected from a patient treated with checkpoint blockade. The clonotype comes from a human donor with melanoma. Here the CDR3 DNA reads TGTGCCAGAACAGCACTAGTGGGAACAGATACGCAGTATTTT. Translating gives CARTALVGTDTQYF.